Below, 21 T cell receptor beta chains from the same sample are listed, as sequenced in a study of tumor and adjacent non-tumor tissue in lung cancer. No cell sorting was done before RNA was extracted from the tissue. Distant lung tissue was collected more than 3 cm away from the tumor edge. The library came from three nested PCR rounds adapted from ARM-PCR protocols. TCRdb reanalysed the multiplex PCR reads using MiXCR and keeps one entry per CDR3 protein. The repertoire has about 98,000 distinct CDR3 sequences, 80% of them found once; the top ten carry less than 40%. Material: distant non-tumor lung tissue. The receptor source for this set is a man between 60 and 70 years old with small cell lung cancer.

This clonotype was observed a handful of times. A clone one base away is much larger, so this may be a read error. The chain links TRBV20-1 to TRBJ2-1; D gene unclear. V lost 2 bases and J lost 7, with 6 bases in between. Germline loops: CDR1 DFQATT, CDR2 SNEGSKA (reference sequence). This CDR3 region has 11 residues. CDR3 residues: CSARLTNEQFF. In DNA, the CDR3 is TGCAGTGCTAGACTAACTAATGAGCAGTTCTTC.

At least ten counts were recorded for this clonotype. This chain links TRBV20-1 with TRBJ2-2; 8 bases are a match to TRBD1. Unmatched junction bases numbered 12, after V lost 3 bases and J lost 0 bases. In germline, CDR1 is DFQATT, CDR2 SNEGSKA (reference sequence). This CDR3 is built from 18 residues. DNA for the CDR3: TGCAGTGCTAGGCCGGCACCGGGACAGGCAACGAACACCGGGGAGCTGTTTTTT. Amino acids: CSARPAPGQATNTGELFF.

A note on this clonotype: It is likely a read error, because the conserved phenylalanine at the end of the CDR3 is missing. The chain uses TRBV12-3 or TRBV12-4 and TRBJ2-4, with D perhaps matching TRBD2 (5 bases). The CDR3 sequence is 13 residues long. V was shortened by 3 bases and J by 5 bases, with 8 bases between the two germline ends. The CDR3 sequence is CASSFARENIQYI. For the CDR3, the DNA is TGTGCCAGCAGTTTTGCGAGGGAAAACATTCAGTACATC.

Concerning this clonotype itself: An end of the junction differs from the germline gene, which may be a read error. The rearrangement joins TRBV4-1 to TRBJ1-1; D is uncertain. The CDR3 sequence is 15 residues long. Germline loops: CDR1 MGHRA, CDR2 YSYEKL. The CDR3: CVSSQDPGLLNEAFF. Here the CDR3 DNA reads TGCGTCAGCAGCCAAGATCCTGGCCTCTTAAATGAAGCTTTCTTT.

Turning to this clonotype: Relative to the germline gene, one junction end is altered; a read error may explain this. J is TRBJ2-1 and V is TRBV5-1; D gene ambiguous. Germline V gene sequence: CDR1 SGHRS, CDR2 YFSETQ. The CDR3 totals 14 residues. The CDR3 region is CANSSPSAGNEQFF. Here the CDR3 DNA reads TGCGCCAACAGCTCCCCATCTGCTGGCAATGAGCAGTTCTTC. Filled out from reference TRBV5-1 and TRBJ2-1, the complete variable domain reads KAGVTQTPRYLIKTRGQQVTLSCSPISGHRSVSWYQQTPGQGLQFLFEYFSETQRNKGNFPGRFSGRQFSNSRSEMNVSTLELGDSALYLCANSSPSAGNEQFFGPGTRLTVL.

As to this clonotype: An end of the junction differs from the germline gene, which may be a read error. This rearrangement joins TRBV4-2 to TRBJ2-6; 8 bases match TRBD1. This CDR3 has 17 residues. The germline V gene encodes CDR1 LGHNA and CDR2 YNFKEQ. The CDR3, as DNA: TGTGCTAGCAGCCCGGGACAGGACCACTCTGGGACCAACATCCTGACTTTC. It specifies CASSPGQDHSGTNILTF.

The sample holds many counts of this clonotype. The gene calls are TRBV5-4 and TRBJ1-2; a possible D gene is TRBD1 (5 bases). In germline, CDR1 is SGHNT, CDR2 YYREEE (reference sequence). V lost 5 bases to trimming and J lost 4 bases, with 9 bases between them. This CDR3 is built from 12 residues. The CDR3 DNA sequence: TGTGCCAGCAGTTCGGACACCTATGGCTACACCTTC. Amino acid sequence: CASSSDTYGYTF.

This chain uses TRBV28 with TRBJ2-7; maybe TRBD1 (5 bases). V shed 6 bases and J shed 0 bases, with 12 bases lying between them. The CDR3 contains 14 residues. Germline V CDR1 and CDR2: MDHEN, SYDVKM. The DNA of the CDR3 is TGTGCCAGCAGGTCCCCTCAGGGCTCCTACGAGCAGTACTTC. The encoded protein is CASRSPQGSYEQYF.

In regard to this clonotype: Sequence at one end of the junction differs from germline and may be a read error. The V gene is TRBV28, the J gene TRBJ2-5; 9 bases are shared with TRBD2. CDR1 is MDHEN and CDR2 is SYDVKM in the germline V gene. The CDR3 runs to 17 residues. CDR3 loop: CVSSSLVVAGEEETQYF. CDR3 in DNA: TGTGTCAGCAGTTCCCTGGTGGTAGCGGGGGAGGAGGAGACCCAGTACTTC.

Of note for this clonotype: This sequence may be a read error, since a much larger clone differs from it by one base. This chain joins TRBV5-1 and TRBJ2-7; 8 bases are shared with TRBD1. The germline V gene encodes CDR1 SGHRS and CDR2 YFSETQ. The CDR3 is 15 residues long. This chain's CDR3 is CTSSQGAGGSYEQYF. CDR3 bases: TGCACCAGCAGCCAGGGGGCAGGGGGCTCCTACGAGCAGTACTTC. Full variable domain (remainder filled in from reference TRBV5-1 and TRBJ2-7): KAGVTQTPRYLIKTRGQQVTLSCSPISGHRSVSWYQQTPGQGLQFLFEYFSETQRNKGNFPGRFSGRQFSNSRSEMNVSTLELGDSALYLCTSSQGAGGSYEQYFGPGTRLTVT.

This chain's CDR3 is CTTTIPGLSVPGELFF. The CDR3 DNA reads as TGTACCACCACGATCCCGGGACTATCGGTCCCCGGGGAGCTGTTTTTT. The chain links TRBV6-1 to TRBJ2-2; the match to TRBD2 covers 7 bases. Germline V CDR1 and CDR2: MNHNS, SASEGT. CDR3 length equals 16 residues.

A remark on this clonotype: The missing conserved phenylalanine or tryptophan at the end of this CDR3 makes a read error likely. The DNA is omitted, as the CDR3 cannot be located on it reliably, and the CDR3 follows TCRdb's listing. The chain combines TRBV11-3 with TRBJ2-3. The CDR3 adds up to 13 amino acids, both ends counted. Germline CDR1 reads SGHNT; CDR2 reads YENEEA. CDR3 sequence reads: CASSLVWGDTHYI.

For this clonotype: The junction departs from germline at one end; a sequencing error may be responsible. The chain joins TRBV7-9 to TRBJ2-7; D remains ambiguous. The germline CDR1 and CDR2 sequences are SEHNR and FQNEAQ (reference sequence). The CDR3 loop spans 14 amino acids. CDR3 residues: CASSLNSEYYKQYF. Written as DNA, the CDR3 is TGTGCCAGTAGCTTAAATTCAGAGTACTACAAACAGTATTTC.

As for this clonotype: An end of the junction differs from the germline gene, which may be a read error. CDR3 residues: CTSSDVNTHYF. The DNA for the CDR3 is TGCACCAGCAGTGACGTGAATACGCATTATTTT. V usage is TRBV10-2 and J usage is TRBJ2-3; D not resolved. Germline CDR1 reads WSHSY; CDR2 reads SAAADI. CDR3 length: 11 residues.

Notes on this clonotype: This may come from a read error, since a much larger clone is one base off. The chain combines TRBV20-1 with TRBJ2-1; no definite D call. Per germline, CDR1 DFQATT and CDR2 SNEGSKA (reference sequence). The CDR3 runs to 11 residues. CDR3 bases: TGCAGTGCTAGTTTGGGGAATGAGCGGTTCTTC. Its protein is CSASLGNERFF.

The chain uses TRBV6-1 and TRBJ1-2; D might be TRBD1 (6 bases). This CDR3 spans 14 amino acids. V lost 7 bases to trimming and J lost 6 bases, with 18 bases between them. CDR1 and CDR2 (germline): MNHNS, SASEGT. This CDR3 is CASKSSRDNHGYTF. In DNA form, the CDR3 reads TGTGCCAGCAAGTCATCCCGGGACAATCATGGCTACACCTTC.

Points on this clonotype: The CDR3 ends on some other residue instead of the conserved phenylalanine or tryptophan, so this is likely a read error. The rearrangement uses TRBV6-1 and TRBJ2-2; 8 positions match TRBD2. J gave up 6 bases and V 2 bases, and 8 bases lay outside the gene matches. Per the germline V gene, CDR1 is MNHNS and CDR2 is SASEGT. The CDR3 has 16 residues. CDR3 loop: CASSEIFGGASGELFS. CDR3 nucleotide sequence: TGTGCCAGCAGTGAAATTTTCGGGGGGGCATCCGGGGAGCTGTTTTCT.

As concerns this clonotype: A junction end diverges from the germline sequence, so it may reflect a read error. The gene calls are TRBV4-1 and TRBJ2-2; TRBD1 or TRBD2 may be the D gene (5 bases each). This CDR3 has 15 amino acids. The germline CDR1 and CDR2 sequences are MGHRA and YSYEKL. CDR3 protein: CASSQYDRNNGELFF. CDR3 nucleotide sequence: TGCGCCAGCAGCCAATACGACAGAAACAACGGGGAGCTCTTTTTT.

Of note for this clonotype: One end of the junction is discordant with germline, which a read error may explain. The chain combines TRBV20-1 with TRBJ1-2; D unclear. This CDR3 contains 13 residues. From germline, CDR1 is DFQATT and CDR2 SNEGSKA (reference sequence). In nucleotides, the CDR3 is TGCAGTACTAGAGGAGAGATTGACTATGGCTACACCTTC. This translates into CSTRGEIDYGYTF.

Only one count was recorded for this clonotype. The gene calls are TRBV11-2 and TRBJ2-2; D not certain. Germline CDR1 and CDR2: SGHAT and FQNNGV. V lost 9 bases, J lost 1 base, and 12 bases lay in between. This CDR3 is 14 amino acids long. CDR3 nucleotide sequence: TGTGCCAGTCGCAGGATAGGGAACACCGGGGAGCTGTTTTTT. This codes for CASRRIGNTGELFF.

With regard to this clonotype: Just one base apart from a much larger clone, this may be a read error. V is TRBV20-1 and J is TRBJ1-6; D call uncertain. The CDR3 runs to 14 residues. The germline CDR1 and CDR2 sequences are DFQATT and SNEGSKA (reference sequence). The CDR3 region has the DNA TGCGGTGCTAGTTCCCTGGGCAGGCATTCACCCCTCCACTTT. Its protein is CGASSLGRHSPLHF.